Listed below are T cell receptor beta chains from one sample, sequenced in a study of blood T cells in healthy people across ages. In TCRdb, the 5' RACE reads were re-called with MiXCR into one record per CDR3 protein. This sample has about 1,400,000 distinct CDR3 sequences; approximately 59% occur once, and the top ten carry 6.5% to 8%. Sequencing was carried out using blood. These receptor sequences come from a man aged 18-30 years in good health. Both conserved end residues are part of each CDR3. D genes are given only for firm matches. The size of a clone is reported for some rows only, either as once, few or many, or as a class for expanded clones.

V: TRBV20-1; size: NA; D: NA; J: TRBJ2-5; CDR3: CSASTREETQYF; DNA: TGCAGTGCTTCCACTCGGGAAGAGACCCAGTACTTC
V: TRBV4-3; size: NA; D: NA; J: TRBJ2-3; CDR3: CASSQVSGYTDTQYF; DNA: TGCGCCAGCAGCCAAGTCTCAGGGTACACAGATACGCAGTATTTT
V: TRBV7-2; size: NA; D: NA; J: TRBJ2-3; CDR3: CASSLESHPTDTQYF; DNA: TGTGCCAGCAGCTTAGAGTCTCACCCGACAGATACGCAGTATTTT
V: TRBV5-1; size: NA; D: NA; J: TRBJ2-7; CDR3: CASSFVGGENEQYF; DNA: TGCGCCAGCAGCTTTGTAGGGGGTGAGAACGAGCAGTACTTC
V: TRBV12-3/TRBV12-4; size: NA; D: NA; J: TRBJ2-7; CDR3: CASSHRVDVYEQYF; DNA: TGTGCCAGCAGCCACAGGGTAGATGTGTACGAGCAGTACTTC
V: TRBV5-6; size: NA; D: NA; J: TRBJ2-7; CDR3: CASTRGRGGSYEQYF; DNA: TGTGCCAGCACCCGTGGTCGAGGGGGCTCCTACGAGCAGTACTTC
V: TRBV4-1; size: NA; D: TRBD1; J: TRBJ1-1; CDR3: CASSRAGGGQAEAFF; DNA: TGCGCCAGCAGCCGCGCAGGGGGAGGCCAAGCTGAAGCTTTCTTT
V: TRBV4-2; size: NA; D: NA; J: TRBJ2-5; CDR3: CASSQGPGATETQYF; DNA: TGTGCCAGCAGCCAAGGTCCGGGGGCCACAGAGACCCAGTACTTC
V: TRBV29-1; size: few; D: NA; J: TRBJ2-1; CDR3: CSVEWEAPQFF; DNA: TGCAGCGTTGAATGGGAGGCACCCCAGTTCTTC
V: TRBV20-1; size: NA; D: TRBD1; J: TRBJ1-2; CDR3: CSASDRGLNYGYTF; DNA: TGCAGTGCTAGCGACAGGGGATTGAACTATGGCTACACCTTC
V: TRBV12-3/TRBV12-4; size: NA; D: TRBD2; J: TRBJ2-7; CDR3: CASSFPGGVAREETPEGFYEQYF; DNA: TGTGCCAGCAGTTTCCCGGGGGGGGTTGCCAGGGAAGAGACTCCGGAGGGGTTCTACGAGCAGTACTTC
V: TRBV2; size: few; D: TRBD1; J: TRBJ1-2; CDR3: CASSGQGLGGYTF; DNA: TGTGCCAGCAGTGGACAGGGTTTGGGTGGCTACACCTTC
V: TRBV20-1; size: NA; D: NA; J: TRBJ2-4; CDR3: CSADLGVSEQYF; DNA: TGCAGTGCGGATCTCGGAGTGAGTGAGCAGTACTTC
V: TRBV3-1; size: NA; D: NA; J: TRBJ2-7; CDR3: CASSPTPLYNEQYF; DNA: TGTGCCAGCAGCCCCACTCCACTCTACAATGAGCAGTACTTC
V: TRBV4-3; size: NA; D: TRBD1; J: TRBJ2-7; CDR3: CASSGPGTGVSEQYF; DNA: TGCGCCAGCAGTGGTCCCGGGACAGGGGTTTCCGAGCAGTACTTC
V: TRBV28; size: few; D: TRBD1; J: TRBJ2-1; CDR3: CASGDRGHEQFF; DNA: TGTGCCAGCGGTGACAGGGGCCATGAGCAGTTCTTC
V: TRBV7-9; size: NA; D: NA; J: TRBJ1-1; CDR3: CASSPLVTEAFF; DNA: TGTGCCAGCAGCCCCCTGGTCACTGAAGCTTTCTTT
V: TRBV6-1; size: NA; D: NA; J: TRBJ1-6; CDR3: CASNNRDYALHF; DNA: TGTGCCAGCAATAACAGGGATTATGCCCTCCACTTT
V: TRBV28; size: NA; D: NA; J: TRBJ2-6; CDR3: CASQDGGTAGANVLTF; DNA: TGTGCCAGCCAAGACGGCGGGACCGCTGGGGCCAACGTCCTGACTTTC
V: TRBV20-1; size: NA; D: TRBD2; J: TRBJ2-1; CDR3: CSARVSGNVYEQFF; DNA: TGCAGTGCTAGGGTTAGCGGGAACGTGTATGAGCAGTTCTTC
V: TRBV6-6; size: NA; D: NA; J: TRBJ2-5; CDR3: CASSYFSIPYERYF; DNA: TGTGCCAGCAGTTACTTCAGTATCCCCTACGAGCGGTACTTC
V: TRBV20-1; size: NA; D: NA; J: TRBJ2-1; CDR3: CSAERPASNEQFF; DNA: TGCAGTGCTGAGAGGCCGGCATCTAATGAGCAGTTCTTC
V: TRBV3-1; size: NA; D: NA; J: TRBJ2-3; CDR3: CASSPTSPGAQYF; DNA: TGTGCCAGCAGCCCAACCAGTCCCGGGGCGCAGTATTTT
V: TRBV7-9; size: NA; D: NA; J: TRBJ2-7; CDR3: CASHDSVTYEQYF; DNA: TGTGCCAGCCACGACAGCGTGACCTACGAGCAGTACTTC
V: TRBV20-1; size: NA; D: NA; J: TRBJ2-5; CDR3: CSAKSGGSETQYF; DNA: TGCAGTGCTAAATCTGGGGGGAGTGAGACCCAGTACTTC
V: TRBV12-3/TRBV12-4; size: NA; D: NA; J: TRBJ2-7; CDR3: CASSYTNEQYF; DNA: TGTGCCAGCAGTTACACAAATGAGCAGTACTTC
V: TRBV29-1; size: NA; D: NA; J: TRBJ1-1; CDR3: CSARVNEAFF; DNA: TGCAGCGCCAGGGTCAATGAAGCTTTCTTT
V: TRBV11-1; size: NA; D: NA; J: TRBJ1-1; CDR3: CASSRRGTTFMNTEAFF; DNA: TGTGCTAGCAGCCGGAGGGGGACAACTTTCATGAACACTGAAGCTTTCTTT
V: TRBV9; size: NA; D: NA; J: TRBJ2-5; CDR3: CASSKGAVGETQYF; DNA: TGTGCCAGCAGCAAAGGGGCGGTGGGGGAGACCCAGTACTTC
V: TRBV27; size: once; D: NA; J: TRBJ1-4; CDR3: CASSSPTRGIEKLFF; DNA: TGTGCCAGCAGTTCCCCGACAAGAGGAATTGAAAAACTGTTTTTT
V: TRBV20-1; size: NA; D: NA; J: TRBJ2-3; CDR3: CSASLQGPDPYTDTQYF; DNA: TGCAGTGCTAGTCTACAGGGACCCGACCCATACACAGATACGCAGTATTTT
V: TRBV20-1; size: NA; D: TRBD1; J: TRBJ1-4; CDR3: CSARDRKPMDPKLFF; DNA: TGCAGTGCTCGGGACAGGAAACCGATGGATCCAAAACTGTTTTTT
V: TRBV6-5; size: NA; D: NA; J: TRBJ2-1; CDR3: CASSYSKLGWNEQFF; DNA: TGTGCCAGCAGTTACTCGAAACTAGGTTGGAATGAGCAGTTCTTC
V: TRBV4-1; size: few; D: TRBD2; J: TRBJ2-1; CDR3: CASSPRTSGVNEQFF; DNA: TGCGCCAGCAGCCCAAGGACTAGCGGGGTCAATGAGCAGTTCTTC
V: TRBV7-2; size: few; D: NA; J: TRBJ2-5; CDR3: CASSSQGMSETQYF; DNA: TGTGCCAGCAGCTCCCAAGGGATGTCGGAGACCCAGTACTTC
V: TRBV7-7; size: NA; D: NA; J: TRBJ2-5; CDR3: CASSLVEAGVVGETQYF; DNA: TGTGCCAGCAGCTTAGTCGAGGCAGGGGTGGTCGGAGAGACCCAGTACTTC
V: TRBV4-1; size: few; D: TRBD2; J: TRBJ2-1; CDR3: CASSRNIASTSGRGSSYNEQFF; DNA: TGCGCCAGCAGCCGCAATATCGCGTCGACTAGCGGGAGGGGAAGCTCCTACAATGAGCAGTTCTTC
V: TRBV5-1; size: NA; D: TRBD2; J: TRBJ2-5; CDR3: CASSTSGRETQYF; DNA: TGCGCCAGCAGCACTAGCGGGAGAGAGACCCAGTACTTC
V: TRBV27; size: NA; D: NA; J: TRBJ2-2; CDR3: CASGAGGTGELFF; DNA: TGTGCCAGCGGGGCAGGCGGCACCGGGGAGCTGTTTTTT
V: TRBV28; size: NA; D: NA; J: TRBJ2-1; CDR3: CASSLIYQGNEQFF; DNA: TGTGCCAGCAGTTTGATCTATCAGGGCAATGAGCAGTTCTTC
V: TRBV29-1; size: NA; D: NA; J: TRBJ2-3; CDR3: CSAIDGATDTQYF; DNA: TGCAGCGCCATCGACGGAGCCACAGATACGCAGTATTTT
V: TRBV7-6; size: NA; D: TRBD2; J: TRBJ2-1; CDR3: CASSARTSGRLNYNEQFF; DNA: TGTGCCAGCAGCGCCCGGACTAGCGGGAGGTTGAACTACAATGAGCAGTTCTTC
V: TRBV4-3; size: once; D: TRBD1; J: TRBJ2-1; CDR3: CASSQGAGGTGHNEQFF; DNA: TGCGCCAGCAGCCAAGGAGCTGGAGGGACAGGGCACAATGAGCAGTTCTTC
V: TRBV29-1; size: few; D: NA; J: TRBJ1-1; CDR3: CSVDRGVWDTEAFF; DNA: TGCAGCGTTGATCGAGGGGTATGGGACACTGAAGCTTTCTTT
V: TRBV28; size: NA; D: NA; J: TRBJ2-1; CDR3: CASKEWDCNEQFF; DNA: TGTGCCAGCAAGGAATGGGACTGCAATGAGCAGTTCTTC
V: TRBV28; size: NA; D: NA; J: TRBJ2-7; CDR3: CASSLSPASYYEQYF; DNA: TGTGCCAGCAGTCTGTCGCCGGCTTCTTACTACGAGCAGTACTTC
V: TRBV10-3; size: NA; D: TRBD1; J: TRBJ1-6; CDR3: CAISELPGQGLGSPLHF; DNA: TGTGCCATCAGTGAGTTGCCGGGACAGGGCTTGGGTTCACCCCTCCACTTT
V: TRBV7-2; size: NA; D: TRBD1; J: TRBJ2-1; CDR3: CASSIQDRGRHYNEQFF; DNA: TGTGCCAGCAGCATCCAGGACAGGGGGCGTCACTACAATGAGCAGTTCTTC
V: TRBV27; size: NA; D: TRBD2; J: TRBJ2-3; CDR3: CASSHGLAGMQYF; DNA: TGTGCCAGCAGTCACGGACTAGCGGGGATGCAGTATTTT
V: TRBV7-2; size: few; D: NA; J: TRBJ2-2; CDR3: CASSLLTGENTGELFF; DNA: TGTGCCAGCAGCTTATTAACGGGAGAGAACACCGGGGAGCTGTTTTTT
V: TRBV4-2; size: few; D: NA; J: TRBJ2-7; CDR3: CASSDAGYEQYF; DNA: TGTGCCAGCAGCGATGCCGGGTACGAGCAGTACTTC
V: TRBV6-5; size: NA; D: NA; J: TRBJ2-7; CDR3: CASRIGLASSYEQYF; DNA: TGTGCCAGCAGGATTGGGCTAGCGTCATCCTACGAGCAGTACTTC
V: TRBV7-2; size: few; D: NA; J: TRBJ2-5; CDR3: CASSLDVTRGTQYF; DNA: TGTGCCAGCAGCTTAGATGTCACAAGAGGGACCCAGTACTTC
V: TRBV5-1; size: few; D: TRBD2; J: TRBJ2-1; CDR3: CASSLLAASNEQFF; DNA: TGCGCCAGCAGCTTACTAGCGGCCTCCAATGAGCAGTTCTTC
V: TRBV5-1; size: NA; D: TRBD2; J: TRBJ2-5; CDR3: CASSLMGSGQETQYF; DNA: TGCGCCAGCAGCTTGATGGGTAGCGGGCAAGAGACCCAGTACTTC
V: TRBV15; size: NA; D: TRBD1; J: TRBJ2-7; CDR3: CTTSRQGDSYEQYF; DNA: TGTACCACCAGCAGGCAGGGGGATTCCTACGAGCAGTACTTC
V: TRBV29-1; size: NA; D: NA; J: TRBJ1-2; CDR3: CSVEQGNNYGYTF; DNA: TGCAGCGTTGAGCAGGGAAATAACTATGGCTACACCTTC
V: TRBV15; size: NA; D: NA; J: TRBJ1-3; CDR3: CATSRDRGRISGSTIYF; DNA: TGTGCCACCAGCAGAGATCGGGGACGGATTTCTGGAAGCACCATATATTTT
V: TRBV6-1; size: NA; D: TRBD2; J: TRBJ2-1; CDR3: CASSEVLAGGVFVEQFF; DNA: TGTGCCAGCAGTGAAGTGCTAGCGGGGGGCGTGTTCGTTGAGCAGTTCTTC
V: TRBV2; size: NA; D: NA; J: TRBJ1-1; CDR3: CASSEAAREAFF; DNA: TGTGCCAGCAGTGAAGCGGCGAGGGAAGCTTTCTTT